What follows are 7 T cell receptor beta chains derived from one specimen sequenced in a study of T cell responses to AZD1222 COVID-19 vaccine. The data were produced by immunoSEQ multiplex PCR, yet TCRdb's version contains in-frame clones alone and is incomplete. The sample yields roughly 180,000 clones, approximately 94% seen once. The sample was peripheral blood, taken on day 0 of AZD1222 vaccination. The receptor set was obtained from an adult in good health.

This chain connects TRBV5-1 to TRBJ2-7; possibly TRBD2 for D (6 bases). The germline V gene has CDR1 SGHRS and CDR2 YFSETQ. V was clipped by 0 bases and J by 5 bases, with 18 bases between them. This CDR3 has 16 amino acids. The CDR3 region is CASSLGGWGTEDEQYF. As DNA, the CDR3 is TGCGCCAGCAGCTTGGGTGGTTGGGGGACTGAAGACGAGCAGTACTTC.

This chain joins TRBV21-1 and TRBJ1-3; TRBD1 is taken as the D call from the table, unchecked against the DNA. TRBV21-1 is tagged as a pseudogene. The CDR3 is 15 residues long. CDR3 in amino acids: CASSTPGQGANTIYF. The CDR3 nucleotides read TGTGCCAGCAGCACACCGGGACAGGGGGCGAACACCATATATTTT.

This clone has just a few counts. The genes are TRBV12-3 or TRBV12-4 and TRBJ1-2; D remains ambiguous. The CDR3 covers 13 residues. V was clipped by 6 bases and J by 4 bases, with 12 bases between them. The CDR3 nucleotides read TGTGCCAGCAGCCCGCGACAAAGCTATGGCTACACCTTC. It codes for CASSPRQSYGYTF.

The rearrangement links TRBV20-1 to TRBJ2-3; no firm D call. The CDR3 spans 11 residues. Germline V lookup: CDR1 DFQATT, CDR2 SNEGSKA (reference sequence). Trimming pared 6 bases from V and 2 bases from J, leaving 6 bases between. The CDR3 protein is CSAMPTDTQYF. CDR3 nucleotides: TGCAGTGCCATGCCCACAGATACGCAGTATTTT.

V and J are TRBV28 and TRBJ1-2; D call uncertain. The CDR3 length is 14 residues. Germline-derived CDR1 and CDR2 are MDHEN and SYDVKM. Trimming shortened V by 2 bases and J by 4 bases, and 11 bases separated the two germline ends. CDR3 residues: CASSLRVEIYGYTF. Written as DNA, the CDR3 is TGTGCCAGCAGTTTAAGGGTAGAGATCTATGGCTACACCTTC.

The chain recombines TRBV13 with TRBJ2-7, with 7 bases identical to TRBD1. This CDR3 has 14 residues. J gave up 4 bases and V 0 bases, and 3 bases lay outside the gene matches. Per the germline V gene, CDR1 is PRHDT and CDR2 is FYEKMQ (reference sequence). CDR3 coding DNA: TGTGCCAGCAGCTTAGGAGGGGGCTCTTACGAGCAGTACTTC. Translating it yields CASSLGGGSYEQYF.

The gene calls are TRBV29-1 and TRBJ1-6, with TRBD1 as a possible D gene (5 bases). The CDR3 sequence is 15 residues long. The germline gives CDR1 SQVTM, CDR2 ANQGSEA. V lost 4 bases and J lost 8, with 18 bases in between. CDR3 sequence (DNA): TGCAGCGTTGCCCTGGGTTCGCGGGGGGATTCACCCCTCCACTTT. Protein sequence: CSVALGSRGDSPLHF.